The 16 T cell receptor beta chains below come from one sample, sequenced in a study of T cell responses to AZD1222 COVID-19 vaccine. Sequencing was performed with immunoSEQ multiplex PCR; in TCRdb, only in-frame clones are kept and a portion is missing. The profile shows over 80,000 clones, 80% to 90% of them singletons. Sequencing used peripheral blood, obtained on day 0 of AZD1222 vaccination. Receptor source: an adult in good health.

The rearrangement links TRBV10-3 to TRBJ2-7, with D possibly being TRBD2 (5 bases). CDR3 length equals 14 residues. V gave up 0 bases and J gave up 3 bases, with 9 bases separating them. The germline gives CDR1 ENHRY, CDR2 SYGVKD. CDR3 DNA sequence: TGTGCCATCAGTGAGTCACTCGGGGACTACGAGCAGTACTTC. Translated: CAISESLGDYEQYF.

The chain combines TRBV5-1 with TRBJ1-4; 9 bases map to TRBD1. V lost 5 bases, J lost 6 bases, and 5 bases stayed unmatched. CDR3 length: 14 amino acids. The germline V gene encodes CDR1 SGHRS and CDR2 YFSETQ. The CDR3 region has the DNA TGCGCCAGCAGTCTTGGACAGGGGTATGAAAAACTGTTTTTT. This encodes CASSLGQGYEKLFF.

The chain employs TRBV5-1 and TRBJ1-2, with 12 bases aligning to TRBD1. V gave up 4 bases and J gave up 8 bases; unmatched junction bases: 6. CDR3 size: 14 residues. Germline lookup yields CDR1 SGHRS and CDR2 YFSETQ. This CDR3 reads CASSAGQGAIGYTF. The CDR3 DNA sequence: TGCGCCAGCAGCGCGGGACAGGGGGCGATCGGCTACACCTTC. Based on the CDR3 plus reference TRBV5-1 and TRBJ1-2, the full variable domain is KAGVTQTPRYLIKTRGQQVTLSCSPISGHRSVSWYQQTPGQGLQFLFEYFSETQRNKGNFPGRFSGRQFSNSRSEMNVSTLELGDSALYLCASSAGQGAIGYTFGSGTRLTVV.

The CDR3 reads CASSAGTSGRVGQNIQYF. For the CDR3, the DNA is TGTGCCAGCAGTGCCGGGACTAGCGGGAGAGTTGGGCAAAACATTCAGTACTTC. V and J are TRBV6-2 or TRBV6-3 and TRBJ2-4; 14 nucleotides line up with TRBD2. The length of the CDR3 is 18 residues. Trimming cost V 5 bases and J 5 bases; bases outside gene matches: 11. Germline CDR1 and CDR2: MNHEY and SVGEGT.

This clone has just a few counts. The chain carries TRBV11-2 and TRBJ2-7, with 8 bases aligning to TRBD2. Unmatched junction bases numbered 9, after V lost 5 bases and J lost 6 bases. CDR1 and CDR2 (germline): SGHAT, FQNNGV. CDR3 length: 14 amino acids. The CDR3 DNA reads as TGTGCCAGCAGCGACTATGCTCGGGGGGGCGAGCAGTACTTC. Translating gives CASSDYARGGEQYF. The full variable domain, with the rest looked up from reference TRBV11-2 and TRBJ2-7, is EAGVAQSPRYKIIEKRQSVAFWCNPISGHATLYWYQQILGQGPKLLIQFQNNGVVDDSQLPKDRFSAERLKGVDSTLKIQPAKLEDSAVYLCASSDYARGGEQYFGPGTRLTVT.

This clone showed up just once. The rearrangement uses TRBV27 and TRBJ2-7; D is undetermined. The length of the CDR3 is 14 residues. The germline V gene has CDR1 MNHEY and CDR2 SMNVEV (reference sequence). V was shortened by 2 bases and J by 5 bases, with 13 bases between the two germline ends. CDR3 protein: CASSLGVLRDEQYF. The CDR3 DNA reads as TGTGCCAGCAGTTTAGGGGTCCTTCGCGACGAGCAGTACTTC.

This chain uses TRBV6-5 with TRBJ1-1; tentatively, D is TRBD1 (6 bases). The CDR3 extends over 16 amino acids. CDR1 and CDR2 from the germline V gene are MNHEY and SVGAGI. V was trimmed by 2 bases and J by 5 bases, leaving 18 bases between them. CDR3 sequence: CASSYVWGGAGTEAFF. CDR3 bases: TGTGCCAGCAGTTACGTTTGGGGGGGGGCAGGGACTGAAGCTTTCTTT.

J is TRBJ1-2 and V is TRBV4-1; 10 bases are a match to TRBD1. V trimming: 4 bases; J trimming: 8 bases; junction bases outside the gene matches: 7. CDR1 is MGHRA and CDR2 is YSYEKL in the germline V gene. The length of the CDR3 is 14 residues. The DNA of the CDR3 is TGCGCCAGCAGCCCTGGACAGGGGGTGTGGGGCTACACCTTC. Its protein product is CASSPGQGVWGYTF.

This rearrangement joins TRBV2 to TRBJ2-5, with unresolved D. Germline values: CDR1 SNHLY, CDR2 FYNNEI. This CDR3 contains 12 residues. The V gene lost 6 bases and the J gene lost 2 bases, with 7 bases spanning the gap. The CDR3 reads CASRGWQETQYF. CDR3 DNA sequence: TGTGCCAGCAGGGGGTGGCAAGAGACCCAGTACTTC.

This clone occurred once. The rearrangement joins TRBV11-2 to TRBJ1-4, with 7 bases lining up with TRBD1. Germline CDR1 SGHAT, CDR2 FQNNGV. CDR3 length: 14 residues. V trimming: 5 bases; J trimming: 8 bases; junction bases outside the gene matches: 8. The CDR3 DNA reads as TGTGCCAGCAGCCAGGACAGGTTGCGAGAAAAACTGTTTTTT. Translating it yields CASSQDRLREKLFF.

The chain couples TRBV28 to TRBJ2-2, with D unresolved. This CDR3 has 14 residues. In germline, CDR1 is MDHEN, CDR2 SYDVKM. V lost 2 bases and J lost 6, with 10 bases in between. For the CDR3, the DNA is TGTGCCAGCAGTTTAAGGATCGAGTCCGGGGAGCTGTTTTTT. It translates to CASSLRIESGELFF.

This chain links TRBV4-1 with TRBJ2-6; D unresolved. There are 19 residues in the CDR3. The germline gives CDR1 MGHRA, CDR2 YSYEKL. Trimming cost V 0 bases and J 2 bases, with 17 bases left between them. CDR3 residues: CASSQEALGGFAGANVLTF. CDR3 nucleotide sequence: TGCGCCAGCAGCCAAGAGGCCCTAGGCGGCTTTGCTGGGGCCAACGTCCTGACTTTC.

The chain is built from TRBV18 and TRBJ2-7, with D unclear. The germline V gene encodes CDR1 KGHSH and CDR2 LQKENI. There are 14 residues in the CDR3. Trimming removed 0 bases from V and 2 bases from J, with 8 bases in between. The chain's CDR3 is CASSPPGYTYEQYF. Here the CDR3 DNA reads TGTGCCAGCTCACCACCGGGGTACACCTACGAGCAGTACTTC. Full variable domain (remainder filled in from reference TRBV18 and TRBJ2-7): NAGVMQNPRHLVRRRGQEARLRCSPMKGHSHVYWYRQLPEEGLKFMVYLQKENIIDESGMPKERFSAEFPKEGPSILRIQQVVRGDSAAYFCASSPPGYTYEQYFGPGTRLTVT.

The J gene is TRBJ1-2, the V gene TRBV15; the D gene is possibly TRBD1 (5 bases). In germline, CDR1 is LNHNV, CDR2 YYDKDF (reference sequence). This CDR3 has 15 amino acids. Trimming cost V 1 base and J 2 bases, with 11 bases left between them. The CDR3 DNA is TGTGCCACCAGCAGAGCGGGACGCGGAAACTATGGCTACACCTTC. It yields the protein CATSRAGRGNYGYTF.

A remark on this clone: This may come from a read error, since a much larger clone is one base off. This chain joins TRBV5-5 and TRBJ1-1; D not certain. CDR3 length: 11 residues. Germline lookup yields CDR1 SGHKS and CDR2 YYEKEE (reference sequence). V lost 7 bases, J lost 1 base, and 5 bases lay in between. The CDR3 bases are TGTGCCAGCGTGGGGAACACTGAAGCTTTCTTT. Translating gives CASVGNTEAFF.

The count of this clone is one. The V and J genes are TRBV5-1 and TRBJ2-5; D unresolved. CDR1 is SGHRS, CDR2 YFSETQ, per germline. There are 15 residues in the CDR3. V was cut by 5 bases and J by 2 bases, with 16 bases left in between. The DNA for the CDR3 is TGCGCCAGCAGTTCCGCCCCGACGGTTCAAGAGACCCAGTACTTC. Translating it yields CASSSAPTVQETQYF.